This T cell receptor (beta chain) was found in a study of cytomegalovirus exposure and HLA in healthy donors. Study results and caveats: Later work found most CMV-associated TCR beta chains apparently HLA-restricted. TCR beta chain V- and J-gene trimming was linked, in a later analysis, to a missense variant in DCLRE1C.

Germline trimming cut 1 base from V and 2 bases from J; bases unmatched to any gene: 2. CDR1 SGHTA and CDR2 FQGNSA come from the germline V gene. CDR3 length: 15 amino acids. On this clone: Its antigen is currently unknown.

Researchers ran the PCR with 60 Vbeta and 13 Jbeta primers. Original data processing: A later analysis tallied tens of millions of unique TCR beta chains, about 11 million of them shared. Only in-frame clones appear in the TCRdb table, and some are missing; sequencing was by immunoSEQ multiplex PCR. D and trimming were read from the DNA, whereas the V and J calls and clone size are those reported in that table. The sample has around 140,000 clones; 70% are singletons. The rearrangement links TRBV7-2 to TRBJ2-7; 10 nucleotides agree with TRBD1. The sequenced sample consisted of PBMCs. The clonotype was recovered from a woman aged 55 to 70 in good health and CMV-seropositive. CDR3 in DNA: TGTGCCAGCAGCTTAGAGACAGGGGGCCCCTACGAGCAGTACTTC. Its translation: CASSLETGGPYEQYF.